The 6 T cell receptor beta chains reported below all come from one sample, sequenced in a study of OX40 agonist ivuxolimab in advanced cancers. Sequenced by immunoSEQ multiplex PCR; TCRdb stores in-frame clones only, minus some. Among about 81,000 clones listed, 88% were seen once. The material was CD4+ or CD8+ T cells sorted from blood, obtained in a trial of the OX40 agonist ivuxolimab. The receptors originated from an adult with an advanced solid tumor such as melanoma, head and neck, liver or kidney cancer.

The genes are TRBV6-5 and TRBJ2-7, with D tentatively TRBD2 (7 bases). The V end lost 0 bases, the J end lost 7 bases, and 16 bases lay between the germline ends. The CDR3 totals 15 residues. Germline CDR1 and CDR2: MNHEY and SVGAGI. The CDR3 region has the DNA TGTGCCAGCAGTTACTCACGGTGGGGGGGCTCAGAGCAGTACTTC. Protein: CASSYSRWGGSEQYF.

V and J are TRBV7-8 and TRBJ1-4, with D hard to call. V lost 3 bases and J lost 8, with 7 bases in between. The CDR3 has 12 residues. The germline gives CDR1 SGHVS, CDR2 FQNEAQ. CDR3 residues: CASSLDGEKLFF. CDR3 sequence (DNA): TGTGCCAGCAGCTTGGATGGGGAAAAACTGTTTTTT.

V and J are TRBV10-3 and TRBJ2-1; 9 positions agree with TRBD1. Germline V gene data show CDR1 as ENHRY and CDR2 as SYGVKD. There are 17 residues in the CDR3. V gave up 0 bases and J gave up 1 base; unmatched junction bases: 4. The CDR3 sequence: CAISESQGTGSYNEQFF. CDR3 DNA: TGTGCCATCAGTGAGTCGCAGGGGACAGGGTCCTACAATGAGCAGTTCTTC.

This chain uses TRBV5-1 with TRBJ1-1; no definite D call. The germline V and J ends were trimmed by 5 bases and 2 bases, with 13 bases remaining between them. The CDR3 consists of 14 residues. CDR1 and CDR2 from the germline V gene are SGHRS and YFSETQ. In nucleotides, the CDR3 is TGCGCCAGCAGGACTCGGGCTCTAAACACTGAAGCTTTCTTT. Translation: CASRTRALNTEAFF.

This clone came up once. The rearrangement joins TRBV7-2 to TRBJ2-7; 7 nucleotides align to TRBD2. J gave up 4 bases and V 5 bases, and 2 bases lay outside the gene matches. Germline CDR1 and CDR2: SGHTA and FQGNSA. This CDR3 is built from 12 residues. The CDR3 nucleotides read TGTGCCAGCAGCCCCGGGGGGTACGAGCAGTACTTC. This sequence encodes CASSPGGYEQYF. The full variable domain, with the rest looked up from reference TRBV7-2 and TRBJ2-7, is GAGVSQSPSNKVTEKGKDVELRCDPISGHTALYWYRQSLGQGLEFLIYFQGNSAPDKSGLPSDRFSAERTGGSVSTLTIQRTQQEDSAVYLCASSPGGYEQYFGPGTRLTVT.

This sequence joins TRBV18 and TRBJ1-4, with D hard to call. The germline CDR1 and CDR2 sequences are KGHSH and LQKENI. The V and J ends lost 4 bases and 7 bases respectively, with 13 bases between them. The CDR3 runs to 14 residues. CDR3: CASSRDSWGEKLFF. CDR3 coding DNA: TGTGCCAGCTCACGCGACTCCTGGGGTGAAAAACTGTTTTTT.